These T cell receptor beta chains were read from a single sample in a study of blood T cells in healthy people across ages. TCRdb re-called the 5' RACE reads through MiXCR, storing one row per CDR3 protein. Of about 720,000 distinct CDR3 sequences listed, roughly 25% are singletons. This sample also belongs to another study, concerning T cells of mothers and their children.

The sample comprised blood. These receptors were collected from a boy aged 10-17 years in good health. The CDR3 runs from the conserved cysteine through the conserved F or W. A D gene is named only where the DNA matches it firmly. Clone size is given for some rows only: seen once, a few or many times, or a class if the clone is expanded.

V	J	D	size	CDR3	DNA
TRBV28	TRBJ1-4	NA	NA	CASGPTTKSVKLFF	TGTGCCAGCGGTCCTACGACAAAATCGGTAAAACTGTTTTTT
TRBV7-9	TRBJ2-1	TRBD2	few	CASSSTSGREEQFF	TGTGCCAGCAGCTCCACTAGCGGGAGAGAAGAGCAGTTCTTC
TRBV7-9	TRBJ1-5	NA	NA	CASSLGGRPQHF	TGTGCCAGCAGCTTAGGGGGGAGGCCCCAGCATTTT
TRBV10-3	TRBJ2-1	NA	few	CAISEWGNEQFF	TGTGCCATCAGTGAGTGGGGGAATGAGCAGTTCTTC
TRBV4-3	TRBJ2-1	TRBD1	NA	CASSQDLGTGSYNEQFF	TGCGCCAGCAGCCAAGATCTAGGGACAGGGTCCTACAATGAGCAGTTCTTC
TRBV28	TRBJ2-3	NA	NA	CASREFSTDTQYF	TGTGCCAGCAGGGAGTTTTCCACAGATACGCAGTATTTT
TRBV6-5	TRBJ2-7	NA	few	CASSRGRYYEQYF	TGTGCCAGCAGTAGAGGCAGGTACTACGAGCAGTACTTC
TRBV3-1	TRBJ2-7	NA	few	CASSQGDILSEQYF	TGTGCCAGCAGCCAGGGGGACATATTAAGCGAGCAGTACTTC
TRBV11-3	TRBJ2-5	NA	NA	CASSSSRPGYQETQYF	TGTGCCAGCAGCTCATCCAGGCCGGGGTACCAAGAGACCCAGTACTTC
TRBV5-1	TRBJ2-1	TRBD1	NA	CASSPGQNQPNEQFF	TGCGCCAGCAGCCCGGGACAGAACCAACCCAATGAGCAGTTCTTC
TRBV27	TRBJ2-1	TRBD1	NA	CASSLFYMGQGAVGDNEQFF	TGTGCCAGCAGTTTATTTTATATGGGACAGGGGGCGGTTGGGGACAATGAGCAGTTCTTC
TRBV29-1	TRBJ2-5	NA	few	CSVEGEASETQYF	TGCAGCGTTGAAGGGGAGGCCTCGGAGACCCAGTACTTC
TRBV7-9	TRBJ2-1	NA	NA	CASSSGRVDEQFF	TGTGCCAGCAGCTCGGGACGGGTAGATGAGCAGTTCTTC
TRBV12-3/TRBV12-4	TRBJ2-1	NA	NA	CASNLDRDFYEQFF	TGTGCCAGCAACCTAGACAGGGACTTCTATGAGCAGTTCTTC
TRBV29-1	TRBJ2-7	NA	NA	CSVEDNSRPGDEQYF	TGCAGTGTTGAAGACAATTCTCGTCCCGGGGACGAGCAGTACTTC
TRBV27	TRBJ2-7	NA	NA	CASSFQAAYEQYF	TGTGCCAGCAGTTTCCAGGCGGCCTACGAGCAGTACTTC
TRBV20-1	TRBJ2-7	NA	NA	CSACSGDRTPYEQYF	TGCAGTGCTTGTTCTGGAGACCGAACCCCCTACGAGCAGTACTTC
TRBV20-1	TRBJ2-1	TRBD2	few	CSAGTSDLQSQQFF	TGCAGTGCTGGGACTAGCGACTTACAATCGCAGCAGTTCTTC
TRBV5-1	TRBJ2-3	NA	few	CASSLAGEDTQYF	TGCGCCAGCAGCTTGGCCGGGGAGGATACGCAGTATTTT
TRBV7-3	TRBJ2-3	NA	many	CASSLTGARTDTQYF	TGTGCCAGCAGCTTAACAGGGGCGCGCACAGATACGCAGTATTTT
TRBV5-6	TRBJ2-1	NA	few	CASSPTGLSNEQFF	TGTGCCAGCAGCCCGACGGGACTCTCCAATGAGCAGTTCTTC
TRBV9	TRBJ2-1	TRBD1	NA	CASSDPETGGLNEQFF	TGTGCCAGCAGCGACCCCGAGACAGGGGGCCTCAATGAGCAGTTCTTC
TRBV11-1	TRBJ1-1	NA	few	CASSFGTKMNTEAFF	TGTGCCAGCAGCTTCGGGACTAAAATGAACACTGAAGCTTTCTTT
TRBV29-1	TRBJ2-1	NA	NA	CSDGLANEQFF	TGCAGCGATGGGCTAGCCAATGAGCAGTTCTTC
TRBV11-1	TRBJ2-1	TRBD1	few	CASSLPGQGGNEQFF	TGTGCCAGCAGCTTACCGGGACAGGGGGGCAATGAGCAGTTCTTC
TRBV4-3	TRBJ1-4	TRBD1	few	CASSQEQTGGGVTNEKLFF	TGCGCCAGCAGCCAAGAGCAGACAGGGGGAGGCGTAACTAATGAAAAACTGTTTTTT
TRBV7-3	TRBJ2-3	TRBD2	few	CASGSGGRTDTQYF	TGTGCCAGCGGGTCGGGGGGAAGGACAGATACGCAGTATTTT
TRBV29-1	TRBJ2-1	TRBD2	NA	CSVLAGLNEQFF	TGCAGCGTTCTAGCGGGGCTCAATGAGCAGTTCTTC
TRBV6-6	TRBJ1-6	NA	NA	CASSYTSGNSPLHF	TGTGCCAGCAGTTACACGTCGGGAAATTCACCCCTCCACTTT
TRBV2	TRBJ1-5	NA	few	CASSHPLKTSNQPQHF	TGTGCCAGCAGTCACCCCCTCAAGACCAGCAATCAGCCCCAGCATTTT
TRBV7-9	TRBJ2-7	NA	few	CASRHSAQGGEQYF	TGTGCCAGCAGACACTCTGCACAGGGAGGCGAGCAGTACTTC
TRBV7-9	TRBJ1-5	NA	few	CASSPSGREGQPQHF	TGTGCCAGCAGCCCGAGCGGCAGGGAGGGCCAGCCCCAGCATTTT
TRBV25-1	TRBJ1-1	NA	few	CASSAGPSQAFF	TGTGCCAGCAGTGCCGGCCCTAGTCAAGCTTTCTTT
TRBV5-1	TRBJ2-3	NA	NA	CASSAGDGESTDTQYF	TGCGCCAGCAGCGCAGGGGACGGGGAAAGCACAGATACGCAGTATTTT
TRBV12-3/TRBV12-4	TRBJ1-2	NA	few	CASSFPGGAGGYTF	TGTGCCAGCAGTTTCCCCGGCGGGGCGGGTGGCTACACCTTC
TRBV2	TRBJ2-5	TRBD2	once	CASSYGLARETQYF	TGTGCCAGCAGTTACGGACTAGCTCGAGAGACCCAGTACTTC
TRBV20-1	TRBJ1-5	NA	few	CSAEIGISNQPQHF	TGCAGTGCTGAAATAGGGATTAGCAATCAGCCCCAGCATTTT
TRBV3-1	TRBJ2-3	TRBD2	NA	CASSPHSGEISTDTQYF	TGTGCCAGCAGCCCGCATAGCGGGGAAATTAGCACAGATACGCAGTATTTT
TRBV20-1	TRBJ1-6	TRBD1	NA	CSARDPSTGALNSPLHF	TGCAGTGCTAGAGACCCCTCGACAGGGGCACTTAATTCACCCCTCCACTTT
TRBV20-1	TRBJ2-1	TRBD2	NA	CSAVSGESSYNEQFF	TGCAGTGCTGTTAGCGGGGAGAGCTCCTACAATGAGCAGTTCTTC
TRBV7-9	TRBJ1-6	NA	few	CASSLAVDNSPLHF	TGTGCCAGCAGCTTGGCAGTAGATAATTCACCCCTCCACTTT
TRBV4-3	TRBJ2-3	NA	NA	CASSQGMGTDTQYF	TGCGCCAGCAGCCAAGGCATGGGCACAGATACGCAGTATTTT